This TCR beta chain was recovered during a study of regulatory T cells in long-lasting Graves disease. General study points: It was possible that the small sample size reduced accuracy.

To make TCR beta libraries, researchers used iRepertoire HTBI primers and Arm-PCR of CDR3 regions. TCRdb re-analysed the multiplex PCR reads in MiXCR, keeping a single row per CDR3 protein. Of roughly 320,000 distinct CDR3 sequences in the sample, 15% to 20% are singletons; the top ten hold 25% to 30%. This clonotype has a count of ten or more. The antigen is unknown. Germline values: CDR1 SGHAT, CDR2 FQNNGV. Unmatched junction bases numbered 5, after V lost 3 bases and J lost 4 bases. This CDR3 is built from 15 residues. Time point here: newly diagnosed GD, antithyroid drugs for less than 3 months. PBMC-derived RNA was used for the TCR library. The same specimen was also included in a second study, on T cells in Graves' hyperthyroidism and ophthalmopathy. From that report: The study excluded patients with uncontrolled infection, other autoimmune disease, pregnancy or lactation. Carried out on the TCR CDR3, a first-round RT-PCR used the HTBI primer set.

The chain links TRBV11-2 to TRBJ2-3; the match to TRBD2 covers 9 bases. This clonotype was obtained from a man aged 35-49 years with Graves disease. The sequences come from peripheral blood mononuclear cells (PBMCs), collected at new diagnosis, from a patient treated with antithyroid drugs. CDR3 nucleotide sequence: TGTGCCAGCAGCTTTCGCGGGGGGGCGGCAGATACGCAGTATTTT. Translation: CASSFRGGAADTQYF.